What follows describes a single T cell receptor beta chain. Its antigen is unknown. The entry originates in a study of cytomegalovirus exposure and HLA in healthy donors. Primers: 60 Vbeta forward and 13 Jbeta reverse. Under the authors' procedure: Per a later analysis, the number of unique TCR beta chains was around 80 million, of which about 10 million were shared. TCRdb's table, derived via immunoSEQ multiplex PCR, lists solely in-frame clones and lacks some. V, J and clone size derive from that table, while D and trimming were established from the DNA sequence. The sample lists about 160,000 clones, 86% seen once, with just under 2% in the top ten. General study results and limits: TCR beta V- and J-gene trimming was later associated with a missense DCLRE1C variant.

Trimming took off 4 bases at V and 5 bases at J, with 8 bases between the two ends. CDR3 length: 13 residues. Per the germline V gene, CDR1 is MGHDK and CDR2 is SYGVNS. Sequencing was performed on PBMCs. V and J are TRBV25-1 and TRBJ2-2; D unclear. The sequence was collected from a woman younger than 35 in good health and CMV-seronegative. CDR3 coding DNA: TGTGCCAGCAGTGGTCTAGGAACCGGGGAGCTGTTTTTT. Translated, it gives CASSGLGTGELFF.